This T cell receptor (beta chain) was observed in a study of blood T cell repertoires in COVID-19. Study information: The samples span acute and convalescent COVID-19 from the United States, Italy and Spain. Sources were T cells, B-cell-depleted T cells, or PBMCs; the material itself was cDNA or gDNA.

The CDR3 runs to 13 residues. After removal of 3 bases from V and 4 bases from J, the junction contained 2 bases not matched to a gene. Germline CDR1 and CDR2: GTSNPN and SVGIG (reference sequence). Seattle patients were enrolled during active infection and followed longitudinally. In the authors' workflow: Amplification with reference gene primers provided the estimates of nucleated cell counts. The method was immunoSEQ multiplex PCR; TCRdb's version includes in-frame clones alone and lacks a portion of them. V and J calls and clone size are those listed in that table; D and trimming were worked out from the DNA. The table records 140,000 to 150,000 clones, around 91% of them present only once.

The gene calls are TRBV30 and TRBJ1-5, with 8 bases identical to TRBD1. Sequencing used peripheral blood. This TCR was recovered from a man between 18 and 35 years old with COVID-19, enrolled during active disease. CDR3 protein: CAWRGQGNQPQHF. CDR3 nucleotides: TGTGCCTGGAGAGGACAGGGTAATCAGCCCCAGCATTTT. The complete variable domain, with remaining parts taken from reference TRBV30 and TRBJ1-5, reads SQTIHQWPATLVQPVGSPLSLECTVEGTSNPNLYWYRQAAGRGLQLLFYSVGIGQISSEVPQNLSASRPQDRQFILSSKKLLLSDSGFYLCAWRGQGNQPQHFGDGTRLSIL.